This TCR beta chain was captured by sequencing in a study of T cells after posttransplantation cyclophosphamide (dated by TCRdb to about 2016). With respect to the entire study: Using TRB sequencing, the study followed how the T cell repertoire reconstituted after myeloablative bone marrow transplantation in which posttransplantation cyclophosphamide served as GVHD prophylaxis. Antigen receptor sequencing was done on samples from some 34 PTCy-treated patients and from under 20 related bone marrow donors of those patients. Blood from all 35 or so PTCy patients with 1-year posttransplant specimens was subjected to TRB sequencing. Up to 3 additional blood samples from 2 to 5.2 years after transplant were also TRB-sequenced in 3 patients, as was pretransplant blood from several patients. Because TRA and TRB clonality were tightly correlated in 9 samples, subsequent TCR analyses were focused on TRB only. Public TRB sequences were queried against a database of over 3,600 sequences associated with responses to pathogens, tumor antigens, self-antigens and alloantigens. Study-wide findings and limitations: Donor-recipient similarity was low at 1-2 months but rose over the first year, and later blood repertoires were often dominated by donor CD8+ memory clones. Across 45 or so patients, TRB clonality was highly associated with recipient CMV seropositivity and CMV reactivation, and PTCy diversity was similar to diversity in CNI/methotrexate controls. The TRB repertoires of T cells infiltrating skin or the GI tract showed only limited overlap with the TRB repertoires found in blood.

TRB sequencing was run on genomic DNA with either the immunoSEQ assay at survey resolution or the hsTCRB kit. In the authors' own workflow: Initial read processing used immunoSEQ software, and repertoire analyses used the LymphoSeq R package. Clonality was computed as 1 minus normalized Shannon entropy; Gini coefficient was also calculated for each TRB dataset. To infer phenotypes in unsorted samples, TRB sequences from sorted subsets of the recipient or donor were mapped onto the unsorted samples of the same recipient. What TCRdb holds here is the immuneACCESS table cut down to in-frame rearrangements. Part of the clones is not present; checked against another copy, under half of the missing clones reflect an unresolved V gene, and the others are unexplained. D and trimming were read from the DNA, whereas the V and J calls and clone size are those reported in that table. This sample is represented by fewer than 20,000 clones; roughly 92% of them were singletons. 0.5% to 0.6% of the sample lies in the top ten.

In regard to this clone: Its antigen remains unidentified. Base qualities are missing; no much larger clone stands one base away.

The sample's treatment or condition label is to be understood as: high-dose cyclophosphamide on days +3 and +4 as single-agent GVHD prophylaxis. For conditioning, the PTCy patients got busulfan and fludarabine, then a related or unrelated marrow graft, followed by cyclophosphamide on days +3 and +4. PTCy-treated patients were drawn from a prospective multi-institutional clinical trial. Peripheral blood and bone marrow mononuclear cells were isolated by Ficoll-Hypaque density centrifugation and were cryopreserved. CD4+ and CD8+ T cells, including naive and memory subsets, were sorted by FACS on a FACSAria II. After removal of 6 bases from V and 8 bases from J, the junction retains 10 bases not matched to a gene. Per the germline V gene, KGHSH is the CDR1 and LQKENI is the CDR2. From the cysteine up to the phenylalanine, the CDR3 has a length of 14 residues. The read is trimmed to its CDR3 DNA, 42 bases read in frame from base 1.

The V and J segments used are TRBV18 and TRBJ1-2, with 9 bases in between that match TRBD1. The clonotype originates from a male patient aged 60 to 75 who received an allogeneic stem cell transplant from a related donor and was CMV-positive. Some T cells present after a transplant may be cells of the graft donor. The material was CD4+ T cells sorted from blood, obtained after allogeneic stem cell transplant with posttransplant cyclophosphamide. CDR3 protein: CASSPPGQGRGYTF. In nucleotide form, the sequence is TGTGCCAGCTCGCCCCCGGGACAGGGACGGGGCTACACCTTC.